Listed below are T cell receptor beta chains from one sample, sequenced in a study of CDR3 diversity in severe acne. One entry per CDR3 protein results from TCRdb running MiXCR on the PCR reads. The table lists some 90,000 distinct CDR3 sequences, 45% to 50% of them singletons. Sequencing was done on a sample of blood. Receptors were obtained from a male donor in good health, serving as a control. The CDR3 runs from the conserved cysteine through the conserved F or W. The order of the fields is J gene, clone size, V gene, D gene, CDR3 DNA, CDR3 protein. The D gene is left open where the match is weak. Expanded clones are given a class, and other clones once, few, many or no size at all.

TRBJ1-5,-,TRBV9,-,TGTGCCAGCAGCGCGACGGGACGGGACACCAATCAGCCCCAGCATTTT,CASSATGRDTNQPQHF
TRBJ2-5,-,TRBV9,TRBD2,TGTGCCAGCAGCCCAAAAGGACTAGCGGGACAAGAGACCCAGTACTTC,CASSPKGLAGQETQYF
TRBJ1-2,-,TRBV13,-,TGTGCCAGCAGCATTCGGGGAGAGAGACTTTATGGCTACACCTTC,CASSIRGERLYGYTF
TRBJ2-1,-,TRBV15,TRBD2,TGTGCCACCGGCCAGCGGGGGATGAATGAGCAGTTCTTC,CATGQRGMNEQFF
TRBJ1-3,few,TRBV30,-,TGTGCCTGGAGGGGGAGGCTCTCTGGAAACACCATATATTTT,CAWRGRLSGNTIYF
TRBJ1-6,many,TRBV19,TRBD1,TGTGCCAGTAGGATGACAGGGGCCAATTCACCCCTCCACTTT,CASRMTGANSPLHF
TRBJ1-1,once,TRBV5-1,-,TGCGCCAGCAGCCGGAGTACAGAGACTCACCAAGCTTTCTTT,CASSRSTETHQAFF
TRBJ1-1,few,TRBV7-8,TRBD1,TGTGCCAGCAGCGACCCGGGACAGGGGACTGAAGCTTTCTTT,CASSDPGQGTEAFF
TRBJ2-7,-,TRBV7-3,TRBD1,TGTGCCAGCAAAAATGGGGACAGAACCTACGAGCAGTACTTC,CASKNGDRTYEQYF
TRBJ2-7,-,TRBV20-1,TRBD2,TGCAGTGCTCGGACTAGCGGGCCCTCCTACGAGCAGTACTTC,CSARTSGPSYEQYF
TRBJ1-1,few,TRBV29-1,-,TGCAGTGTACTCCCGGGGCCTGAAGCTTTCTTT,CSVLPGPEAFF
TRBJ1-4,few,TRBV3-1,-,TGTGCCAGCAGCCTCAGGGTGGTAACGGAAAAACTGTTTTTT,CASSLRVVTEKLFF
TRBJ2-3,-,TRBV24-1,-,TGTGCCACCAGTGAGACAGATACGCAGTATTTT,CATSETDTQYF